The rows below give T cell receptor beta chains drawn from one sample of a study of shared clonotypes between healthy human individuals. Sequenced by immunoSEQ multiplex PCR; TCRdb stores in-frame clones only, minus some. The repertoire has approximately 82,000 clones, under 65% of them found once; the top ten carry over 50%. Material: memory CD8+ T cells sorted from blood. The receptors were sampled from a man in his thirties or forties in good health. CDR3s include the opening cysteine and the closing phenylalanine or tryptophan. Fields, in order: clone size, J gene, V gene, D gene, CDR3 DNA, CDR3 protein. A D gene is named only where the DNA matches it firmly. Where a row states a size, it is once, few, many or the class of an expanded clone; other rows omit it.

>few|TRBJ2-2|TRBV6-4|TRBD2
TGTGCCAGCAGTGACGGGAGGGCCAACACCGGGGAGCTGTTTTTT
CASSDGRANTGELFF
>.|TRBJ2-1|TRBV4-2|.
TGTGCCAGCAGCCAAGAGGGGGCTGAGCAGTTCTTC
CASSQEGAEQFF
>.|TRBJ2-5|TRBV29-1|.
TGCAGCGCTGTGGGGGTCCACCAAGAGACCCAGTACTTC
CSAVGVHQETQYF
>.|TRBJ2-3|TRBV6-5|TRBD1
TGTGCCAGCAGTTACGGACAGGGCACAGATACGCAGTATTTT
CASSYGQGTDTQYF
>.|TRBJ2-2|TRBV11-2|.
TGTGCCAGCGCTGGGACCGAAGTTATCACGGGGGAGCTGTTTTTT
CASAGTEVITGELFF
>.|TRBJ2-3|TRBV6-4|TRBD1
TGTGCCAGCAGTGCCACAGGGGTAGCAGATACGCAGTATTTT
CASSATGVADTQYF
>.|TRBJ2-7|TRBV7-9|TRBD1
TGTGCCACCGACCGGGACAGGGGCAGCGAGCAGTACTTC
CATDRDRGSEQYF
>.|TRBJ2-7|TRBV15|.
TGTGCCACCAGCAGAGATGCCTCCTACGAGCAGTACTTC
CATSRDASYEQYF
>.|TRBJ2-3|TRBV10-1|.
TGCGCCAGCAGTACCACCACAGGGTCCGGCACAGATACGCAGTATTTT
CASSTTTGSGTDTQYF
>.|TRBJ2-7|TRBV15|TRBD2
TGTGCCACCAGCAGAGAATCCGGCGGGAGCTACGAGCAGTACTTC
CATSRESGGSYEQYF